This TCR beta chain was retrieved from a study of PD-1 blockade in mismatch repair-deficient tumors (dated by TCRdb to between 2016 and 2019). About the study as a whole: Between late 2013 and late 2016, the trial enrolled 86 consecutive patients with 11 to 12 types of mismatch repair-deficient cancer, all of whom had received prior treatment and were progressing. Tumor-associated T cell clones were tracked in the peripheral blood of patients responding to PD-1 blockade by deep sequencing of TCR CDR3 regions. Findings and caveats that apply to the study as a whole: Clones residing in the tumor, which were often undetectable in blood before treatment, expanded quickly after pembrolizumab and then contracted, generally before radiologic responses.

For every enrolled patient, mismatch repair deficiency was confirmed by either polymerase chain reaction or immunohistochemistry. TCR sequencing was performed for a few patients who responded to pembrolizumab therapy. Pembrolizumab PD-1 blockade was prospectively tested in advanced mismatch repair-deficient cancers, regardless of tissue of origin, in the phase II trial. Serial peripheral blood T cell samples were collected before and at multiple times after starting PD-1 blockade. The timing of each blood sample was reported as weeks after the first dose of pembrolizumab. The germline ends are 8 bases apart after V is trimmed by 3 bases and J by 2 bases. From its cysteine to its phenylalanine, the CDR3 spans 13 amino acids. The only DNA kept is the CDR3, 39 bases in frame from the first base. CDR1 MDHEN and CDR2 SYDVKM were looked up in the germline V gene. This clone was observed many times. Its antigen is unknown. Per-nucleotide qualities are absent, and no much larger clonotype sits a single base away.

Library creation used the immunoSEQ multiplex PCR assay. TCRdb holds this immuneACCESS table with in-frame rearrangements only. Some clones are missing; in checked studies, unresolved V genes explain under half, and the rest has no known cause. The sample profile shows about 40,000 clones; about four fifths of them were found once. The top ten clonotypes cover under 25% of the sample. In this chain, TRBV28 is recombined with TRBJ2-7; the D gene is not confidently resolved. This specimen consisted of peripheral blood, obtained 4 weeks after starting pembrolizumab. This TCR was recovered from an adult with mismatch repair-deficient cancer. For the CDR3, the sequence is CASSFSSPYEQYF. The DNA is as follows: TGTGCCAGCAGTTTTAGCAGCCCCTACGAGCAGTACTTC.